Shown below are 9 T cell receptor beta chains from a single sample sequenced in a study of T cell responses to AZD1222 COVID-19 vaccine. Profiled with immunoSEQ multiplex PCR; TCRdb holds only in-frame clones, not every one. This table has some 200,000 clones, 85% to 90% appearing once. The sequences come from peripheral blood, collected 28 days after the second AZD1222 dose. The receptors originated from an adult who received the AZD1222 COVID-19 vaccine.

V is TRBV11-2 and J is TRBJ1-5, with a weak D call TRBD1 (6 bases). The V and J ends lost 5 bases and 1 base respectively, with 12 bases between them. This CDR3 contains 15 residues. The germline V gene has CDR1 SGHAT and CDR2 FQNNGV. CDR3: CASSQGTGSNQPQHF. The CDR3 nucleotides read TGTGCCAGCAGCCAAGGTACAGGGAGCAATCAGCCCCAGCATTTT.

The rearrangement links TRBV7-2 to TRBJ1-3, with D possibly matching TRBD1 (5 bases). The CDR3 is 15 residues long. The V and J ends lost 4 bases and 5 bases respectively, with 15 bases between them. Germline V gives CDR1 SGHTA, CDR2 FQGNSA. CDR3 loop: CASSSRETVRNTIYF. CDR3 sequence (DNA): TGTGCCAGCAGCTCCCGGGAGACAGTAAGAAACACCATATATTTT.

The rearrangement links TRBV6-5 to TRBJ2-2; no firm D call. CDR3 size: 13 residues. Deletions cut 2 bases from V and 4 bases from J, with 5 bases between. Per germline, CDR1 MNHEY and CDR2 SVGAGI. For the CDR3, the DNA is TGTGCCAGCAGTTACCAGGTCACCGGGGAGCTGTTTTTT. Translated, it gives CASSYQVTGELFF.

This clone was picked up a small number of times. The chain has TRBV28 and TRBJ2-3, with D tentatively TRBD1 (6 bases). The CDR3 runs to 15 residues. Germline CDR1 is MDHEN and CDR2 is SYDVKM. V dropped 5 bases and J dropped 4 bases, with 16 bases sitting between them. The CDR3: CASSTHREGADTQYF. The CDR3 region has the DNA TGTGCCAGCAGTACCCACAGGGAAGGGGCAGATACGCAGTATTTT.

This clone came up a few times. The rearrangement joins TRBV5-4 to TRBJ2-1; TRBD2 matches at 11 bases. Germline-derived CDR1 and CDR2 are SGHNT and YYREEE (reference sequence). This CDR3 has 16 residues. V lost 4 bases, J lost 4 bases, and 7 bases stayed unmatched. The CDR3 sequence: CASSPPGLAAYNEQFF. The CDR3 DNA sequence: TGTGCCAGCAGCCCCCCGGGACTAGCGGCTTACAATGAGCAGTTCTTC.

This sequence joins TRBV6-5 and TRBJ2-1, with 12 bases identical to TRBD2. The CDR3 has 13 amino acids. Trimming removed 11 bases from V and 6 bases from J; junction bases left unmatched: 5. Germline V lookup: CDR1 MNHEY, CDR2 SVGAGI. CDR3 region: CALAGGGVNEQFF. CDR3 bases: TGTGCCCTAGCGGGAGGGGGGGTCAATGAGCAGTTCTTC.

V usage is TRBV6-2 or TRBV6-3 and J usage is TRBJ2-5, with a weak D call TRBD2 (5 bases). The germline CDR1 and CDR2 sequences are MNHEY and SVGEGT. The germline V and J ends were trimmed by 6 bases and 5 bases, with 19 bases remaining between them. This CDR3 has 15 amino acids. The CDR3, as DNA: TGTGCCAGCAGCCAAGGGCCCGGGGTTCGGGAGACCCAGTACTTC. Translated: CASSQGPGVRETQYF.

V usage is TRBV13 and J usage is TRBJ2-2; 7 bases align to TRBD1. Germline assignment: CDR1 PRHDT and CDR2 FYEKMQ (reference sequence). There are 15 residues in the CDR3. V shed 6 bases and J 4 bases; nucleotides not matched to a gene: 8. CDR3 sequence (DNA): TGTGCCAGCAGGGGGACAGAGTCGGCCACCGGGGAGCTGTTTTTT. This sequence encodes CASRGTESATGELFF.

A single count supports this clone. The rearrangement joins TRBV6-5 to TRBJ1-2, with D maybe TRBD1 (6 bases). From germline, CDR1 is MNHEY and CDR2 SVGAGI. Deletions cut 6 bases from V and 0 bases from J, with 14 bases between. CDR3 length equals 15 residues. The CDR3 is CASSNRDGANYGYTF. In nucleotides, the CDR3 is TGTGCCAGCAGCAACAGGGACGGAGCTAACTATGGCTACACCTTC.